The T cell receptor beta chain under discussion was sequenced for a study of neurological immune-mediated disorders. CDR1 is ENHRY and CDR2 is SYGVKD in the germline V gene. The CDR3 is 13 residues long. Germline trimming cut 10 bases from V and 6 bases from J; bases unmatched to any gene: 6. This clonotype was recorded many times. TCRdb independently ran MiXCR on the 5' RACE reads; one entry per CDR3 protein. The sample records some 33,000 distinct CDR3 sequences, about 1.6% being singletons. The chain links TRBV10-3 to TRBJ1-2; TRBD1 agrees at 12 bases. Sequencing was carried out using PBMCs. This clonotype was obtained from a woman in her 30s with multiple sclerosis. The CDR3 reads CATRGTGGDGYTF. CDR3 in DNA: TGTGCCACCAGGGGGACAGGGGGCGATGGCTACACCTTC.